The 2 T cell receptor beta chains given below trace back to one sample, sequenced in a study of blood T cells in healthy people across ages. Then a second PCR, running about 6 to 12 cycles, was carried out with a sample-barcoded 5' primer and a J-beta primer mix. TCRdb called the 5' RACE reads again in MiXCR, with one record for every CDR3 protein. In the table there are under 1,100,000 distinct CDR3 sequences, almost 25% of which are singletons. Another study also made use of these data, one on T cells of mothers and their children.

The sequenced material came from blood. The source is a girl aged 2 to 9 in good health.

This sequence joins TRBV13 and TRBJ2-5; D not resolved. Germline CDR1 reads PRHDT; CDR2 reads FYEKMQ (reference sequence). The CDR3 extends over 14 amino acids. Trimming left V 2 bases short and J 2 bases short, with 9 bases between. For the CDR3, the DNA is TGTGCCAGCAGCTTATGGGTCAGTCAAGAGACCCAGTACTTC. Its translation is CASSLWVSQETQYF.

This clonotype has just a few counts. The chain's CDR3 is CASSLETGGGYQPQHF. CDR3 nucleotides: TGTGCCAGCAGCTTAGAGACAGGGGGCGGCTATCAGCCCCAGCATTTT. The chain links TRBV7-9 to TRBJ1-5, with 10 bases that match TRBD1. The CDR3 extends over 16 amino acids. In germline, CDR1 is SEHNR, CDR2 FQNEAQ (reference sequence). Losses at the gene ends were 1 base for V and 5 bases for J; bases not matched to a gene: 5.